The 23 T cell receptor beta chains in this list originate from one sample, sequenced in a study of OX40 agonist ivuxolimab in advanced cancers. Measured with immunoSEQ multiplex PCR; TCRdb has only the in-frame clones, and not every one. The sample has 55,000 to 65,000 clones; under 90% are singletons. This material consisted of CD4+ or CD8+ T cells sorted from blood, taken in a trial of the OX40 agonist ivuxolimab. The receptors shown here come from an adult with an advanced solid tumor such as melanoma, head and neck, liver or kidney cancer.

The chain uses TRBV7-9 and TRBJ2-5; D might be TRBD1 or TRBD2, each matching 6 bases. In germline, CDR1 is SEHNR, CDR2 FQNEAQ (reference sequence). Trimming cost V 5 bases and J 5 bases, with 18 bases left between them. The CDR3 covers 15 residues. The CDR3 coding sequence is TGTGCCAGCAGCCCTGCCCGGGGGCTTGGGGAGACCCAGTACTTC. The encoded protein is CASSPARGLGETQYF.

This chain connects TRBV10-1 to TRBJ2-3; 10 bases agree with TRBD2. The ends lost 5 bases at V and 1 base at J; junction bases unmatched: 0. Germline V gene lookup returns CDR1 WNHNN and CDR2 SYGVQD (reference sequence). The CDR3 loop spans 14 amino acids. The CDR3 reads CASSLAGGTDTQYF. The CDR3 coding sequence is TGCGCCAGCAGTCTAGCGGGAGGCACAGATACGCAGTATTTT.

The chain is built from TRBV18 and TRBJ1-2; D call uncertain. CDR1 and CDR2 from the germline V gene are KGHSH and LQKENI. The V end was cut by 4 bases, the J end by 6 bases, with 15 bases between. The CDR3 is 14 amino acids. The CDR3 sequence is CASSRLSGLDGYTF. The CDR3 DNA is TGTGCCAGCTCACGACTCTCGGGATTAGATGGCTACACCTTC.

The chain links TRBV28 to TRBJ2-3; possibly TRBD1 for D (6 bases). Germline CDR1 MDHEN, CDR2 SYDVKM. The V end lost 1 base, the J end lost 1 base, and 18 bases lay between the germline ends. The CDR3 has 18 amino acids. CDR3 DNA sequence: TGTGCCAGCAGTTTATTGGGGGAACAGGGAATTGGCACAGATACGCAGTATTTT. Its translation: CASSLLGEQGIGTDTQYF.

This clone was counted only a few times. V is TRBV2 and J is TRBJ2-1, with D tentatively TRBD2 (5 bases). This CDR3 has 11 amino acids. Trimming left V 6 bases short and J 8 bases short, with 8 bases between. CDR1 and CDR2 from the germline V gene are SNHLY and FYNNEI. CDR3 in amino acids: CASRELDEQFF. The CDR3 DNA reads TGTGCCAGCAGGGAACTAGATGAGCAGTTCTTC.

The CDR3 loop is CASSSGTDMNTEAFF. The CDR3 DNA is TGCGCCAGCAGCTCCGGGACAGACATGAACACTGAAGCTTTCTTT. The chain employs TRBV5-1 and TRBJ1-1; TRBD1 matches 7 bases. This CDR3 region has 15 residues. Germline CDR1 is SGHRS and CDR2 is YFSETQ. The ends lost 3 bases at V and 0 bases at J; junction bases unmatched: 5.

V gene TRBV18 combines with J gene TRBJ2-1; D uncertain. V shed 3 bases and J shed 5 bases, with 8 bases lying between them. Germline values: CDR1 KGHSH, CDR2 LQKENI. This CDR3 has 13 amino acids. In DNA form, the CDR3 reads TGTGCCAGCTCACCCAAGTGGGACAATGAGCAGTTCTTC. Protein sequence: CASSPKWDNEQFF.

V usage is TRBV7-8 and J usage is TRBJ2-5; 7 nucleotides line up with TRBD1. This CDR3 contains 16 residues. V lost 3 bases and J lost 2; bases outside the gene matches: 9. Germline assignment: CDR1 SGHVS and CDR2 FQNEAQ. This CDR3 reads CASSFTNRGGQETQYF. The CDR3 DNA is TGTGCCAGCAGCTTTACAAACAGGGGTGGTCAAGAGACCCAGTACTTC.

The chain recombines TRBV6-5 with TRBJ1-2; possible D gene TRBD1, 6 bases. Germline CDR1 reads MNHEY; CDR2 reads SVGAGI. Trimming shortened V by 0 bases and J by 4 bases, and 12 bases separated the two germline ends. This CDR3 has 15 amino acids. Here the CDR3 reads CASSYSGRGRYGYTF. The CDR3 DNA reads TGTGCCAGCAGTTACTCAGGTCGGGGGCGCTATGGCTACACCTTC.

The J gene is TRBJ1-1, the V gene TRBV10-3; tentative D call: TRBD1 (6 bases). CDR3 length: 14 residues. V gave up 0 bases and J gave up 3 bases, with 8 bases separating them. Germline CDR1 ENHRY, CDR2 SYGVKD. The CDR3 nucleotides are TGTGCCATCAGTGAGTCGAGGGGGGACACTGAAGCTTTCTTT. Its translation: CAISESRGDTEAFF.

The chain carries TRBV7-2 and TRBJ2-5; the D is unclear. TRBJ2-7 matches the DNA end more closely, so the J call is doubtful. Germline-derived CDR1 and CDR2 are SGHTA and FQGNSA. CDR3 length: 14 residues. CDR3: CASSLVPSSYEQYF. The CDR3 coding sequence is TGTGCCAGCAGCTTGGTACCAAGCTCCTACGAGCAGTACTTC.

The genes are TRBV9 and TRBJ2-7; the D gene is possibly TRBD2 (5 bases). The V and J ends lost 2 bases and 5 bases respectively, with 11 bases between them. The V gene's germline CDR1 is SGDLS and CDR2 YYNGEE. This CDR3 has 13 residues. In DNA, the CDR3 is TGTGCCAGCAGCGTGGTTAGCGACGACGAGCAGTACTTC. This encodes CASSVVSDDEQYF.

This clone appeared once. The chain carries TRBV19 and TRBJ1-1; a possible D gene is TRBD1 (5 bases). Germline V CDR1 and CDR2: LNHDA, SQIVND (reference sequence). CDR3 length equals 12 residues. V was shortened by 6 bases and J by 7 bases, with 12 bases between the two germline ends. The CDR3 nucleotides read TGTGCCAGTAGACTAGGGGACGGTGAAGCTTTCTTT. This gives the protein CASRLGDGEAFF. Complete variable domain (other parts from reference TRBV19 and TRBJ1-1): DGGITQSPKYLFRKEGQNVTLSCEQNLNHDAMYWYRQDPGQGLRLIYYSQIVNDFQKGDIAEGYSVSREKKESFPLTVTSAQKNPTAFYLCASRLGDGEAFFGQGTRLTVV.

V gene TRBV14 combines with J gene TRBJ1-1; D not resolved. The germline V gene encodes CDR1 SGHDN and CDR2 FVKESK. CDR3 length: 14 residues. V gave up 3 bases and J gave up 0 bases, with 8 bases separating them. As DNA, the CDR3 is TGTGCCAGCAGCCAGTACGGATTGAACACTGAAGCTTTCTTT. Its protein product is CASSQYGLNTEAFF.

V gene TRBV11-2 combines with J gene TRBJ2-1; 7 nucleotides line up with TRBD2. With 5 bases clipped from V and 3 bases from J, the junction kept 10 bases outside the gene matches. The CDR3 spans 16 residues. Germline CDR1 reads SGHAT; CDR2 reads FQNNGV. The CDR3 region is CASSQTRERNYNEQFF. In DNA, the CDR3 is TGTGCCAGCAGCCAAACGCGGGAGAGGAACTACAATGAGCAGTTCTTC.

The chain carries TRBV7-3 and TRBJ1-1, with 8 bases fitting TRBD1. J was trimmed by 5 bases and V by 3 bases; bases with no gene match: 2. The germline V gene encodes CDR1 SGHTA and CDR2 FQGTGA. The CDR3 covers 13 residues. CDR3 sequence (DNA): TGTGCCAGCAGCTTCCGACAGGGGACTGAAGCTTTCTTT. As protein: CASSFRQGTEAFF.

The CDR3 here is CASSRGQTGELFF. CDR3 nucleotide sequence: TGTGCCAGCAGCCGCGGACAAACCGGGGAGCTGTTTTTT. The V and J genes are TRBV9 and TRBJ2-2; possible D gene TRBD1, 5 bases. Trimming cost V 4 bases and J 5 bases, with 9 bases left between them. CDR1 and CDR2 from the germline V gene are SGDLS and YYNGEE. This CDR3 comprises 13 residues.

The rearrangement joins TRBV14 to TRBJ2-7; perhaps TRBD2 as D (5 bases). The CDR3 is 13 amino acids. Trimming left V 0 bases short and J 6 bases short, with 9 bases between. From germline, CDR1 is SGHDN and CDR2 FVKESK. CDR3 sequence reads: CASSQDGGGEQYF. In nucleotides, the CDR3 is TGTGCCAGCAGCCAAGACGGAGGTGGCGAGCAGTACTTC.

This clone was recorded once. One junction end does not reproduce the germline sequence, and a read error may be involved. The V and J genes are TRBV2 and TRBJ1-1, with TRBD1 identical over 7 bases. From germline, CDR1 is SNHLY and CDR2 FYNNEI. This CDR3 has 15 amino acids. The CDR3 loop reads CASRQATGIGTEASF. The DNA of the CDR3 is TGTGCCAGCAGGCAAGCGACAGGGATTGGCACTGAAGCTTCCTTT.

The chain links TRBV2 to TRBJ2-7, with a possible D match to TRBD1 (5 bases). Trimming left V 0 bases short and J 2 bases short, with 11 bases between. The CDR3 is made up of 15 amino acids. Germline assignment: CDR1 SNHLY and CDR2 FYNNEI. CDR3 residues: CASSEAPSTAYEQYF. DNA of the CDR3: TGTGCCAGCAGTGAAGCCCCCTCGACAGCCTACGAGCAGTACTTC.

This clone was observed a single time. The rearrangement links TRBV4-3 to TRBJ2-2, with unresolved D. The length of the CDR3 is 18 residues. The V gene lost 1 base and the J gene lost 0 bases, with 15 bases spanning the gap. The germline V gene has CDR1 LGHNA and CDR2 YSLEER. The CDR3 region is CASSQVHGKIANTGELFF. CDR3 coding DNA: TGCGCCAGCAGCCAAGTTCACGGTAAAATCGCGAACACCGGGGAGCTGTTTTTT.

This chain uses TRBV27 with TRBJ2-1; the match to TRBD1 covers 9 bases. Per the germline V gene, CDR1 is MNHEY and CDR2 is SMNVEV (reference sequence). Trimming at V came to 3 bases and at J to 9 bases, leaving 6 bases not matched to a gene. This CDR3 comprises 14 residues. The CDR3: CASSFDRGESEQFF. CDR3 in DNA: TGTGCCAGCAGTTTCGACAGGGGGGAAAGTGAGCAGTTCTTC.

V is TRBV7-2 and J is TRBJ1-6, with no clear D. The germline V gene has CDR1 SGHTA and CDR2 FQGNSA. The CDR3 has 11 residues. CDR3 region: CAIGWQSPLHF. CDR3 DNA: TGTGCTATTGGCTGGCAATCACCCCTCCACTTT.